This is a list of T cell receptor beta chains from one sample in a study of blood T cell repertoires in COVID-19. Sequenced by immunoSEQ multiplex PCR; TCRdb stores in-frame clones only, minus some. The sample contains some 130,000 clones, 80% to 90% of which appear only once. Material for sequencing was peripheral blood. The receptors originated from a man in his 60s with COVID-19, enrolled during active disease. CDR3s include the opening cysteine and the closing phenylalanine or tryptophan. The order of the fields is clone size, D gene, J gene, V gene, CDR3 DNA, CDR3 protein. A D gene is named only where the DNA matches it firmly. Clone size appears in some rows only: once, few, many, or a class for an expanded clone.

NA NA TRBJ2-5 TRBV7-2 TGTGCCAGCGGCCCAGGGCCCAAAGAGACCCAGTACTTC CASGPGPKETQYF
NA TRBD1 TRBJ1-6 TRBV14 TGTGCCAGCAGCCAAAACACGGGACAGGGTAATTCACCCCTCCACTTT CASSQNTGQGNSPLHF
NA NA TRBJ1-5 TRBV6-6 TGTGCCAGCAGTTGGGGGGGTCAGAGCAATCAGCCCCAGCATTTT CASSWGGQSNQPQHF
NA NA TRBJ1-1 TRBV5-5 TGTGCCAGCAGCCCCCAGGTATTAGTCCCTGAAGCTTTCTTT CASSPQVLVPEAFF
NA NA TRBJ2-2 TRBV4-1 TGCGCCAGCAGCAGGGACATTAACGGGGAGCTGTTTTTT CASSRDINGELFF
NA NA TRBJ1-4 TRBV3-1/TRBV3-2 TGTGCCAGCAGCCATCGTGGGCAGGGGAGTGAAAAACTGTTTTTT CASSHRGQGSEKLFF
NA NA TRBJ1-2 TRBV19 TGTGCCAGTAGTGTCCCACAGGACTATGGCTACACCTTC CASSVPQDYGYTF
NA TRBD1 TRBJ1-3 TRBV18 TGTGCCAGCTCAACGAGACAGGGGGCGGAAATGGCTTCTGGAAACACCATATATTTT CASSTRQGAEMASGNTIYF
NA TRBD2 TRBJ2-4 TRBV4-2 TGTGCCAGCAGCCAGGTGGGGGGGGGAAGGGCCAAAAACATTCAGTACTTC CASSQVGGGRAKNIQYF
once NA TRBJ2-1 TRBV9 TGTGCCAGCAGCGTCCAAATCGCGGGTAATGAGCAGTTCTTC CASSVQIAGNEQFF
NA TRBD1 TRBJ2-7 TRBV9 TGTGCCAGCAGCGTGGGACCGGGACAGCCTTACGAGCAGTACTTC CASSVGPGQPYEQYF
NA TRBD2 TRBJ2-2 TRBV27 TGTGCCAGCAGTCCAGGGACTCCCGGACTAGCGTCGAACACCGGGGAGCTGTTTTTT CASSPGTPGLASNTGELFF
NA NA TRBJ2-3 TRBV6-5 TGTGCCAGCAGTTACTGGGAGAGCACAGATACGCAGTATTTT CASSYWESTDTQYF
NA TRBD1 TRBJ2-7 TRBV11-2 TGTGCCAGCATTAGGGGGGACAGGTACGACGAGCAGTACTTC CASIRGDRYDEQYF
NA TRBD1 TRBJ2-7 TRBV7-8 TGTGCCAGCAGCCTGGACAGGGGACGCGAGCAGTACTTC CASSLDRGREQYF
NA NA TRBJ2-4 TRBV30 TGTGCCTGGGGCGTCCCCCAGGGAAACATTCAGTACTTC CAWGVPQGNIQYF
NA NA TRBJ2-7 TRBV24-1 TGTGCCACCAGCCATGGGGGCGCCTACGAGCAGTACTTC CATSHGGAYEQYF
NA TRBD2 TRBJ2-1 TRBV5-8 TGTGCCAGCAGCCCAAGGGGAGGGTATCGCGATGAGCAGTTCTTC CASSPRGGYRDEQFF
few NA TRBJ1-6 TRBV11-2 TGTGCCAGCAGAGGGGTCGCCGGATCCCTCCACTTT CASRGVAGSLHF
NA NA TRBJ2-2 TRBV5-4 TGTGCCAGCAGCTCGATCCCGAAGACTAACACCGGGGAGCTGTTTTTT CASSSIPKTNTGELFF
NA NA TRBJ2-5 TRBV7-9 TGTGCCAGCAGCTTAGCGCGGGAGACCCAGTACTTC CASSLARETQYF
NA TRBD1 TRBJ1-4 TRBV6-6 TGTGCCAGCACTTACGGGACAGACGGTGAAAAACTGTTTTTT CASTYGTDGEKLFF
NA NA TRBJ1-1 TRBV3-1/TRBV3-2 TGTGCCAGCAGCCAACGGGGGACTGAAGCTTTCTTT CASSQRGTEAFF
NA NA TRBJ1-5 TRBV9 TGTGCCAGCAGCGCCGGCAGGGGTCAGCCCCAGCATTTT CASSAGRGQPQHF
NA TRBD1 TRBJ1-2 TRBV5-6 TGTGCCAGCAGCTTGAAGGGACAGGGGGCTCAAAACTATGGCTACACCTTC CASSLKGQGAQNYGYTF
NA NA TRBJ2-5 TRBV5-1 TGCGCCAGCAGCCCCCAGGGTTATCTGGGGGAGACCCAGTACTTC CASSPQGYLGETQYF
NA NA TRBJ2-6 TRBV5-4 TGTGCCAGCAGCCACAACCCTCAGGGGCGAGGCGGGGCCAACGTCCTGACTTTC CASSHNPQGRGGANVLTF
once NA TRBJ1-5 TRBV5-8 TGTGCCAGCAGCTCAACAGGTAATAGCAATCAGCCCCAGCATTTT CASSSTGNSNQPQHF
NA NA TRBJ2-7 TRBV11-2 TGTGCCAGCAGCTCAGCTCGGGACTGGCTCGAGCAGTACTTC CASSSARDWLEQYF
NA NA TRBJ1-6 TRBV19 TGTGCCAGTAGCCGGACAGAGAGCTCCTATAATTCACCCCTCCACTTT CASSRTESSYNSPLHF
NA TRBD1 TRBJ2-3 TRBV10-3 TGTGCCATTACAGGGGCAAGCACAGATACGCAGTATTTT CAITGASTDTQYF
NA NA TRBJ1-2 TRBV9 TGTGCCAGCAGCGTAGAGGTAGGGACAGGCTACACCTTC CASSVEVGTGYTF
NA TRBD1 TRBJ2-1 TRBV25-1 TGTGCCAGCAGTGGGGACAGGGTATACAATGAGCAGTTCTTC CASSGDRVYNEQFF
NA TRBD1 TRBJ1-5 TRBV9 TGTGCCAGCAGTCCGGGGACAGGGGCCGGGAGCAATCAGCCCCAGCATTTT CASSPGTGAGSNQPQHF
NA TRBD1 TRBJ1-3 TRBV6-6 TGTGCCAGCAGGGACGACAGGGGACCGGAAAACACCATATATTTT CASRDDRGPENTIYF
NA TRBD2 TRBJ2-7 TRBV7-6 TGTGCCAGCAGCCCGACACTAGCGACCTACGAGCAGTACTTC CASSPTLATYEQYF